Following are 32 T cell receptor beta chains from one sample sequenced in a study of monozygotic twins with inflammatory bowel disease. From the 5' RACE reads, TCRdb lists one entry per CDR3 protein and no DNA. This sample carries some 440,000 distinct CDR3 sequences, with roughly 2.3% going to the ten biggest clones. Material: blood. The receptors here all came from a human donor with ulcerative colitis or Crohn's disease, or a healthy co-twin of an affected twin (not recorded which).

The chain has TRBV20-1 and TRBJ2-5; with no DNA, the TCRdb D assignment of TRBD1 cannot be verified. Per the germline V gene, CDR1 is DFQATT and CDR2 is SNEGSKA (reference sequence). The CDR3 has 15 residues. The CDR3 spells CSAVQGGDRGETQYF.

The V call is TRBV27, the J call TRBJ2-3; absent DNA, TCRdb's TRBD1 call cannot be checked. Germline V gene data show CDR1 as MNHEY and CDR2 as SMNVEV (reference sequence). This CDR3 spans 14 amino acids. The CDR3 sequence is CASTPRGGTDTQYF.

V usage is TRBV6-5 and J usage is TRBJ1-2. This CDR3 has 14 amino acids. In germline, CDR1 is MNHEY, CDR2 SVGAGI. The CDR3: CASSYRQGDYGYTF.

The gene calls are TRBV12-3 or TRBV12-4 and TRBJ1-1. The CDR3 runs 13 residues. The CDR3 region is CASSEYMNTEAFF.

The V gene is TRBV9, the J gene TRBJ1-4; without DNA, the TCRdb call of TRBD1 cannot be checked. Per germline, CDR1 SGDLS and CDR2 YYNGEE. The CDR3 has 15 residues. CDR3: CASSTSPGANEKLFF.

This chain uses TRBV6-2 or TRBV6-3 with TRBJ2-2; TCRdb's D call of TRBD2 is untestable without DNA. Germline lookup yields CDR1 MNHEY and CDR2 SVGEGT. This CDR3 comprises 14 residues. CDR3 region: CASTGLANTGELFF.

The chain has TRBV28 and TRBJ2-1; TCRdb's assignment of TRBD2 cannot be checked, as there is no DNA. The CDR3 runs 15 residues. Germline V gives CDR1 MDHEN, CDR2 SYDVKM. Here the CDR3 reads CASSLAGFSYNEQFF.

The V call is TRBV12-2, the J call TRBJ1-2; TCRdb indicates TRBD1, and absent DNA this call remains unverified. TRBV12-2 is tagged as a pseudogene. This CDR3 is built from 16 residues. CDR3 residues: CASRLEGTPRRYGYTF.

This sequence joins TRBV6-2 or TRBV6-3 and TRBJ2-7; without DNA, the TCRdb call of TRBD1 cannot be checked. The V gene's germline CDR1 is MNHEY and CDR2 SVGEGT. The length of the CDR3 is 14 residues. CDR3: CASSYPLSSYEQYF.

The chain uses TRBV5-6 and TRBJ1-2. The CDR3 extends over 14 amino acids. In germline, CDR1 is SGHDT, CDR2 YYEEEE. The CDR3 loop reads CASSLGSVSYGYTF.

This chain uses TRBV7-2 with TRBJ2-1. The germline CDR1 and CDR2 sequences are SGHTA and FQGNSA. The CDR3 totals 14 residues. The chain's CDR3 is CASSSQSPYNEQFF. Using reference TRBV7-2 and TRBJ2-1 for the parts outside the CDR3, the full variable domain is GAGVSQSPSNKVTEKGKDVELRCDPISGHTALYWYRQSLGQGLEFLIYFQGNSAPDKSGLPSDRFSAERTGGSVSTLTIQRTQQEDSAVYLCASSSQSPYNEQFFGPGTRLTVL.

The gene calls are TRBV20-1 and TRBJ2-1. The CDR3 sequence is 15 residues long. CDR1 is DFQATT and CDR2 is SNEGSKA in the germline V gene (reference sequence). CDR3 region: CSARDLLAGLNEQFF.

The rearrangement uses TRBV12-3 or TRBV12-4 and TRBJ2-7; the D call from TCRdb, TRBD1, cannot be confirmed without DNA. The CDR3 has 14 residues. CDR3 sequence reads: CASSPGTRSYEQYF.

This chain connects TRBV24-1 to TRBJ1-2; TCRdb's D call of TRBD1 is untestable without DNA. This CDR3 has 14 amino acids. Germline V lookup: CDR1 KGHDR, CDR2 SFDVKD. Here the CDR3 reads CATSDSGRGYGYTF.

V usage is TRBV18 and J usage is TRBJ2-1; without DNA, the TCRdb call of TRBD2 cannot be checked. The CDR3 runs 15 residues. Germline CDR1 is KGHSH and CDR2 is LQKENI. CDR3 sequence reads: CASSPRTPPADEQFF.

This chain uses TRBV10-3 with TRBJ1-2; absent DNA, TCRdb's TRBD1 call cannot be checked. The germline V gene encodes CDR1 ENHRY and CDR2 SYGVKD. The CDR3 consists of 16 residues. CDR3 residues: CAISESDPTGGYGYTF.

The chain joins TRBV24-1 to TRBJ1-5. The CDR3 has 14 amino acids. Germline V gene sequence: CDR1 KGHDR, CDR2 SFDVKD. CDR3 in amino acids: CATQNGSPNQPQHF.

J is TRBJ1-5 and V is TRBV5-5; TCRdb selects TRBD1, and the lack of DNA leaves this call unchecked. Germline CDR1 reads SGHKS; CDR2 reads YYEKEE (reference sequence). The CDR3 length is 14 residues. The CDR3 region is CASSSRGQDQPQHF.

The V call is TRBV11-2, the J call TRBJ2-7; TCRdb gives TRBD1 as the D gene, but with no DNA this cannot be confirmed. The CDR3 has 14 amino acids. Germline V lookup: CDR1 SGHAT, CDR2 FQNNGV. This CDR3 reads CASSFTRAPYEQYF.

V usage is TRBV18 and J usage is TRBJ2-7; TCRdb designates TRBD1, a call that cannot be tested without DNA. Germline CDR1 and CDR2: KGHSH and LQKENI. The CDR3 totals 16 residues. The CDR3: CASSATGTGGSYEQYF.

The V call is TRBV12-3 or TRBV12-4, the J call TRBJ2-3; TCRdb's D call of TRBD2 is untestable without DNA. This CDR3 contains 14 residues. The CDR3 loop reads CASSLRRGADTQYF.

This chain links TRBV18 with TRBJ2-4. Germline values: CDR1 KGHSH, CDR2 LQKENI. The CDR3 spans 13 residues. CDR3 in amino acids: CASSLDPQNIQYF.

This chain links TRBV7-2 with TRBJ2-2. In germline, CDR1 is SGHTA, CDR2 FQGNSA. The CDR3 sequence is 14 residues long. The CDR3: CASSLVVYTGELFF.

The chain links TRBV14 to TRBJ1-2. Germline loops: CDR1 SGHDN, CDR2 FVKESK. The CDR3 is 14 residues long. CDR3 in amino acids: CASSQDISWDGYTF.

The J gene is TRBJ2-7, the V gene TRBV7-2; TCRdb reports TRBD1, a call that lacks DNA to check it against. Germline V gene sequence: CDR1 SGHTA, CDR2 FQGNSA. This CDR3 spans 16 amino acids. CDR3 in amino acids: CASSLGSGTGGYEQYF.

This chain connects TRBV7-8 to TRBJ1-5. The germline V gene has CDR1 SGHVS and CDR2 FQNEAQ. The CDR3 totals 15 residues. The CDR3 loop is CASSFAPSAVEPQHF.

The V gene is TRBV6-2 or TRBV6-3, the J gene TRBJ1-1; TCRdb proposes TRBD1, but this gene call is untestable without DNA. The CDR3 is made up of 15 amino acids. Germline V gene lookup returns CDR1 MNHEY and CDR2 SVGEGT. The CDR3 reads CASSYVPGAGTEAFF.

The chain's CDR3 is CASSLFEGSNTEAFF. This sequence joins TRBV7-6 and TRBJ1-1; there is no DNA to check the TCRdb D call of TRBD1. In germline, CDR1 is SGHVS, CDR2 FNYEAQ. The CDR3 consists of 15 residues.

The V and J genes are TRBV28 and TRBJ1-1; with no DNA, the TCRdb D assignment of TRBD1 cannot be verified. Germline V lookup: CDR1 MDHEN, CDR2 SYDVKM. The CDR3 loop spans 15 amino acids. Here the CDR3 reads CASSVWGQGRTEAFF. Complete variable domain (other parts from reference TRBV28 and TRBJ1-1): DVKVTQSSRYLVKRTGEKVFLECVQDMDHENMFWYRQDPGLGLRLIYFSYDVKMKEKGDIPEGYSVSREKKERFSLILESASTNQTSMYLCASSVWGQGRTEAFFGQGTRLTVV.

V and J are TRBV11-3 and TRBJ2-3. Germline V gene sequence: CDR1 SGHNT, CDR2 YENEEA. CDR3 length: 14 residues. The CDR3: CASTSNRKSDTQYF.

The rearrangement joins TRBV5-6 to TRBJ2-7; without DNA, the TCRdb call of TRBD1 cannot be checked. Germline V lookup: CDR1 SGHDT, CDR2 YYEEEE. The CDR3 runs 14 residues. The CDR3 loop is CASSPREITYEQYF.

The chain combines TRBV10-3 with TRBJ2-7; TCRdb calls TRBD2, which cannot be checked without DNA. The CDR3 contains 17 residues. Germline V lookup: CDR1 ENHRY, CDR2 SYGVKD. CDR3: CATHGTSLPPNTYEQYF.